This TCR beta chain originates from a study of graft-versus-host responses after intestinal transplantation. Background on the study: Anti-thymocyte globulin induction preceded two to three years of tacrolimus and steroid maintenance in all recipients.

Details on this clone: Antigen unknown.

The protocol was immunoSEQ multiplex PCR, while the TCRdb copy is restricted to in-frame clones and leaves out a portion. The data contain about 130,000 clones, roughly nine tenths of them seen just once; the ten biggest clones take up over 0.15%. Germline V gene sequence: CDR1 SGHRS, CDR2 YFSETQ. The CDR3 loop spans 16 amino acids. Trimming cost V 4 bases and J 9 bases; bases outside gene matches: 10. The starting material was unstimulated CD4+ T cells sorted from spleen or lymph node cells, obtained before intestinal transplant. This sequence was found in a human donor who received an intestinal transplant. The chain joins TRBV5-1 to TRBJ1-6; the match to TRBD1 covers 10 bases. The CDR3 region is CASSQGQGQGFSPLHF. In DNA, the CDR3 is TGCGCCAGCAGCCAAGGCCAGGGACAGGGGTTTTCACCCCTCCACTTT. The full variable domain, completed using reference TRBV5-1 and TRBJ1-6, is KAGVTQTPRYLIKTRGQQVTLSCSPISGHRSVSWYQQTPGQGLQFLFEYFSETQRNKGNFPGRFSGRQFSNSRSEMNVSTLELGDSALYLCASSQGQGQGFSPLHFGNGTRLTVT.